The TCR beta chain described here comes from a study of blood T cell repertoires in COVID-19. As handled by the study authors: Reference gene primer amplification gave estimated nucleated cell counts. Profiling relied on immunoSEQ multiplex PCR, and the TCRdb table lists in-frame clones only, not all of them. V, J and clone size are taken as reported in that table, and D and trimming were inferred from the DNA itself. The repertoire holds some 51,000 clones, with approximately 86% as singletons. What was sequenced was peripheral blood. This receptor was identified in a man aged 60 to 75 with acute or convalescent COVID-19.

The CDR3 sequence is CASRPDRANTEAFF. Here the CDR3 DNA reads TGTGCCAGCAGGCCCGACAGGGCGAACACTGAAGCTTTCTTT. The genes are TRBV27 and TRBJ1-1; 7 nucleotides agree with TRBD1. CDR1 is MNHEY and CDR2 is SMNVEV in the germline V gene (reference sequence). The J segment lost 1 base and the V segment lost 6 bases, leaving 5 bases of the junction unmatched. There are 14 residues in the CDR3.